This entry lists 29 T cell receptor beta chains sequenced from one sample in a study of blood T cell repertoires in COVID-19. Assay used: immunoSEQ multiplex PCR; TCRdb lists only in-frame clones, some missing. The table records roughly 150,000 clones, 65% to 80% of them present only once. Sequenced: PBMCs or T cells enriched from blood (not recorded which). The source of these receptors is a woman between 70 and 85 years old in a cohort exposed to, infected with or recovered from COVID-19 (not recorded which).

The chain links TRBV7-8 to TRBJ2-3, with D perhaps TRBD1 (5 bases). CDR3 length equals 16 residues. V was pared by 0 bases and J by 5 bases, with 15 bases between. CDR1 SGHVS and CDR2 FQNEAQ come from the germline V gene. In nucleotides, the CDR3 is TGTGCCAGCAGCTTAGCGCTAGGGGCAGGTATAGATACGCAGTATTTT. It specifies CASSLALGAGIDTQYF.

The chain is built from TRBV4-3 and TRBJ2-1; D perhaps matches TRBD2 (5 bases). CDR3 length equals 14 residues. The V gene lost 0 bases and the J gene lost 6 bases, with 9 bases spanning the gap. Germline-derived CDR1 and CDR2 are LGHNA and YSLEER. This CDR3 reads CASSQESRVNEQFF. CDR3 DNA: TGCGCCAGCAGCCAAGAGTCGAGGGTCAATGAGCAGTTCTTC.

The V and J genes are TRBV27 and TRBJ2-2; 7 positions agree with TRBD1. Per the germline V gene, CDR1 is MNHEY and CDR2 is SMNVEV (reference sequence). The CDR3 runs 14 residues. Trimming at V came to 4 bases and at J to 1 base, leaving 0 bases not matched to a gene. Written as DNA, the CDR3 is TGTGCCAGCAGTTCAGGGGGGAACACCGGGGAGCTGTTTTTT. Its protein product is CASSSGGNTGELFF.

Here the CDR3 DNA reads TGTGCCAGCCGACAGGGAGCTGGAAACACCATATATTTT. Its translation is CASRQGAGNTIYF. J is TRBJ1-3 and V is TRBV28; 7 positions match TRBD1. The CDR3 contains 13 residues. V lost 8 bases, J lost 2 bases, and 3 bases stayed unmatched. Germline values: CDR1 MDHEN, CDR2 SYDVKM. The full variable domain, completed using reference TRBV28 and TRBJ1-3, is DVKVTQSSRYLVKRTGEKVFLECVQDMDHENMFWYRQDPGLGLRLIYFSYDVKMKEKGDIPEGYSVSREKKERFSLILESASTNQTSMYLCASRQGAGNTIYFGEGSWLTVV.

The rearrangement links TRBV4-1 to TRBJ2-1, with D possibly being TRBD2 (6 bases). CDR3 length: 17 residues. Germline V gene data show CDR1 as MGHRA and CDR2 as YSYEKL. With 5 bases removed from V and 12 bases from J, the gap between germline ends came to 29 bases. The CDR3 DNA follows: TGCGCCAGCAGCTCGCAGGGCCGCAATGCGGGGCCTGTGATGCAGTTCTTC. Its translation is CASSSQGRNAGPVMQFF.

This clone was counted only a few times. The gene calls are TRBV27 and TRBJ2-5; 7 bases line up with TRBD2. Germline-derived CDR1 and CDR2 are MNHEY and SMNVEV (reference sequence). The V gene end was trimmed by 4 bases and the J gene end by 3 bases; junction bases not matched to a gene: 2. This CDR3 has 13 residues. The CDR3 sequence is CASSWGGEETQYF. Written as DNA, the CDR3 is TGTGCCAGCAGTTGGGGGGGAGAAGAGACCCAGTACTTC.

The chain combines TRBV3-1 (or the pseudogene TRBV3-2) with TRBJ1-5; 12 nucleotides align to TRBD1. The CDR3 contains 15 residues. The V gene's germline CDR1 is LGHDT and CDR2 YNNKEL (reference sequence). The ends lost 6 bases at V and 7 bases at J; junction bases unmatched: 7. CDR3 nucleotides: TGTGCCAGCAGTCCAGGGGACAGGGGGCGACAGCCCCAGCATTTT. Amino acid sequence: CASSPGDRGRQPQHF.

In its sample, this clone was seen a few times. This chain uses TRBV27 with TRBJ1-6, with 7 bases matching TRBD1. Germline CDR1 and CDR2: MNHEY and SMNVEV (reference sequence). The CDR3 is 18 residues long. V lost 1 base and J lost 9; bases outside the gene matches: 15. The CDR3 DNA reads as TGTGCCAGCAGTTTATACCCCCTCGGCCAGGGGGTTTTTTCACCCCTCCACTTT. It specifies CASSLYPLGQGVFSPLHF.

This chain joins TRBV3-1 (or the pseudogene TRBV3-2) and TRBJ2-5; possibly TRBD1 for D (5 bases). V shed 2 bases and J shed 9 bases, with 10 bases lying between them. This CDR3 has 12 residues. The germline CDR1 and CDR2 sequences are LGHDT and YNNKEL (reference sequence). In nucleotides, the CDR3 is TGTGCCAGCAGCCAATTCGAAGGGGCCCAGTACTTC. Protein: CASSQFEGAQYF.

The gene calls are TRBV3-1 (or the pseudogene TRBV3-2) and TRBJ1-5; the D is unclear. The CDR3 is made up of 12 amino acids. Germline V gene data show CDR1 as LGHDT and CDR2 as YNNKEL (reference sequence). The CDR3 loop is CVGRARNQPQHF. The DNA for the CDR3 is TGTGTAGGGCGGGCTAGAAATCAGCCCCAGCATTTT.

The V call is TRBV28, the J call TRBJ1-5; the match to TRBD1 covers 7 bases. Germline V gene data show CDR1 as MDHEN and CDR2 as SYDVKM. The junction had 6 bases not matched to a gene; V was cut back by 4 bases and J by 6 bases. The length of the CDR3 is 14 residues. This CDR3 is CASSSADRVQPQHF. The CDR3 nucleotides read TGTGCCAGCAGTTCGGCCGACAGGGTTCAGCCCCAGCATTTT.

J is TRBJ2-1 and V is TRBV6-2 or TRBV6-3, with 13 bases identical to TRBD2. CDR1 is MNHEY, CDR2 SVGEGT, per germline. V lost 4 bases and J lost 4; bases outside the gene matches: 4. This CDR3 is 16 amino acids long. CDR3 amino acids: CASSSGTSGKYNEQFF. The CDR3 DNA is TGTGCCAGCAGTTCGGGGACTAGCGGGAAATACAATGAGCAGTTCTTC.

The gene calls are TRBV28 and TRBJ1-5; tentative D call: TRBD1 (6 bases). The V end was cut by 1 base, the J end by 6 bases, with 16 bases between. The germline V gene encodes CDR1 MDHEN and CDR2 SYDVKM. This CDR3 is built from 16 residues. Here the CDR3 DNA reads TGTGCCAGCAGTTTATTTCCAGGGGTAGGGGGTCAGCCCCAGCATTTT. It yields the protein CASSLFPGVGGQPQHF.

The chain combines TRBV6-4 with TRBJ2-3, with a possible D match to TRBD2 (6 bases). CDR1 MRHNA and CDR2 SNTAGT come from the germline V gene. The V gene lost 6 bases and the J gene lost 3 bases, with 16 bases spanning the gap. The length of the CDR3 is 15 residues. For the CDR3, the DNA is TGTGCCAGCAGAGCCCTGGGAGGCTCAACAGATACGCAGTATTTT. This translates into CASRALGGSTDTQYF.

This chain links TRBV7-3 with TRBJ2-2; 7 positions match TRBD1. The CDR3 contains 16 residues. Trimming took 0 bases from V and 9 from J; bases not matched to a gene: 10. CDR1 is SGHTA, CDR2 FQGTGA, per germline. CDR3 in DNA: TGTGCCAGCAGCTTAACGGTTACAGCAGGGGGAAGGGAGCTGTTTTTT. This sequence encodes CASSLTVTAGGRELFF.

This clone was counted only a few times. This chain joins TRBV27 and TRBJ2-7, with D perhaps matching TRBD2 (6 bases). V lost 3 bases to trimming and J lost 0 bases, with 18 bases between them. The length of the CDR3 is 17 residues. Germline CDR1 and CDR2: MNHEY and SMNVEV (reference sequence). CDR3 nucleotides: TGTGCCAGCAGTTTGTCCGGGTGGCGGGATACCTCCTACGAGCAGTACTTC. Its protein product is CASSLSGWRDTSYEQYF.

The V and J genes are TRBV5-5 and TRBJ2-5; TRBD2 might be the D (6 bases). V was pared by 4 bases and J by 3 bases, with 16 bases between. CDR3 length equals 15 residues. Germline V lookup: CDR1 SGHKS, CDR2 YYEKEE (reference sequence). The CDR3 DNA reads as TGTGCCAGCAGCCGGTCCGGGACGGGAGAAGAGACCCAGTACTTC. This sequence encodes CASSRSGTGEETQYF.

The V gene is TRBV7-9, the J gene TRBJ1-6; 11 nucleotides match TRBD1. The V gene end was trimmed by 4 bases and the J gene end by 8 bases; junction bases not matched to a gene: 7. This CDR3 region has 16 residues. CDR1 is SEHNR, CDR2 FQNEAQ, per germline (reference sequence). The CDR3 is CASSSWTGGEHSPLHF. The DNA of the CDR3 is TGTGCCAGCAGCTCGTGGACAGGGGGCGAACATTCACCCCTCCACTTT.

V and J are TRBV5-1 and TRBJ2-5; 10 positions agree with TRBD1. Germline values: CDR1 SGHRS, CDR2 YFSETQ. After removal of 0 bases from V and 4 bases from J, the junction contained 6 bases not matched to a gene. The CDR3 is made up of 16 amino acids. The CDR3 protein is CASSLVTGGLGETQYF. Written as DNA, the CDR3 is TGCGCCAGCAGCTTGGTGACAGGGGGCTTAGGAGAGACCCAGTACTTC.

The rearrangement joins TRBV28 to TRBJ2-7; 7 bases agree with TRBD2. V gave up 5 bases and J gave up 6 bases; unmatched junction bases: 13. The CDR3 contains 15 residues. Germline assignment: CDR1 MDHEN and CDR2 SYDVKM. The CDR3 spells CASSAGTKLSGEQYF. Written as DNA, the CDR3 is TGTGCCAGCAGTGCCGGGACTAAGCTTAGCGGCGAGCAGTACTTC.

The genes are TRBV28 and TRBJ1-6; 7 bases align to TRBD1. CDR3 size: 15 residues. V was clipped by 3 bases and J by 9 bases; unmatched bases: 8. CDR1 MDHEN and CDR2 SYDVKM come from the germline V gene. The CDR3 loop is CASSLGDRAVSPLHF. In nucleotides, the CDR3 is TGTGCCAGCAGTTTGGGCGACAGGGCCGTTTCACCCCTCCACTTT.

This rearrangement joins TRBV28 to TRBJ1-1; tentatively, D is TRBD1 (5 bases). Trimming took off 7 bases at V and 10 bases at J, with 13 bases between the two ends. Germline V CDR1 and CDR2: MDHEN, SYDVKM. CDR3 size: 11 residues. This chain's CDR3 is CASTWTGGAFF. The CDR3 DNA reads TGTGCCAGCACCTGGACGGGGGGAGCTTTCTTT.

This sequence joins TRBV19 and TRBJ2-1, with TRBD1 matching 11 bases. Trimming cost V 8 bases and J 2 bases; bases outside gene matches: 5. Per the germline V gene, CDR1 is LNHDA and CDR2 is SQIVND (reference sequence). This CDR3 comprises 15 residues. CDR3 nucleotide sequence: TGTGCCAGTGGGACAGGGGGGGGTACCTACAATGAGCAGTTCTTC. Its protein is CASGTGGGTYNEQFF.

The chain links TRBV18 to TRBJ2-5, with a tentative D call TRBD1 (5 bases). CDR1 is KGHSH and CDR2 is LQKENI in the germline V gene. The CDR3 extends over 15 amino acids. V gave up 0 bases and J gave up 2 bases, with 10 bases separating them. The chain's CDR3 is CASSPPRQQQETQYF. The CDR3 DNA sequence: TGTGCCAGCTCACCACCCCGACAGCAACAAGAGACCCAGTACTTC.

This chain uses TRBV23-1 with TRBJ1-2, with 10 bases fitting TRBD1. TRBV23-1 is treated as an ORF (open reading frame) with a function not yet certain. Trimming cost V 5 bases and J 7 bases; bases outside gene matches: 13. The CDR3 sequence is 16 residues long. CDR3 DNA: TGCGCCAGCAGTAATAAACGGACAGGGGGAGACTGTGGCTACACCTTC. Protein product: CASSNKRTGGDCGYTF.

The chain couples TRBV7-2 to TRBJ1-5; 10 bases match TRBD1. CDR1 and CDR2 (germline): SGHTA, FQGNSA. After removal of 5 bases from V and 2 bases from J, the junction contained 3 bases not matched to a gene. The CDR3 contains 15 residues. The DNA for the CDR3 is TGTGCCAGCAGCCGGGACAGGGGTGGCAATCAGCCCCAGCATTTT. Amino acids: CASSRDRGGNQPQHF.

A note on this clone: This same CDR3 is encoded by further DNA sequences in the sample. The rearrangement uses TRBV11-2 and TRBJ2-1, with D possibly being TRBD2 (6 bases). The CDR3 extends over 15 amino acids. Trimming pared 3 bases from V and 0 bases from J, leaving 9 bases between. The V gene's germline CDR1 is SGHAT and CDR2 FQNNGV. The CDR3 bases are TGTGCCAGCAGCTTCGGGGGTAGCTCCTACAATGAGCAGTTCTTC. Its translation is CASSFGGSSYNEQFF. Full variable domain (outside the CDR3, taken from reference TRBV11-2 and TRBJ2-1): EAGVAQSPRYKIIEKRQSVAFWCNPISGHATLYWYQQILGQGPKLLIQFQNNGVVDDSQLPKDRFSAERLKGVDSTLKIQPAKLEDSAVYLCASSFGGSSYNEQFFGPGTRLTVL.

The rearrangement links TRBV21-1 to TRBJ1-5. TRBV21-1 is termed a pseudogene. The CDR3 runs to 18 residues. The CDR3 coding sequence is TGTGCCAGCAGCAAAGGTGGCAGGGTGGGGGGTAGCAATCAGCCCCAGCATTTT. Its protein product is CASSKGGRVGGSNQPQHF.

J is TRBJ1-2 and V is TRBV2; D might be TRBD1 (6 bases). Trimming stripped 5 bases from V and 8 bases from J, with 21 bases between. Germline CDR1 and CDR2: SNHLY and FYNNEI. This CDR3 region has 15 residues. In nucleotides, the CDR3 is TGTGCCAGCAGTACGCAGGGGAGAGGTTTAAACGGCTACACCTTC. Translation: CASSTQGRGLNGYTF.